This T cell receptor (beta chain) is from a study of shared clonotypes between healthy human individuals. CDR1 and CDR2 from the germline V gene are MGHRA and YSYEKL. This CDR3 has 16 residues. V was shortened by 0 bases and J by 3 bases, with 12 bases between the two germline ends. Original processing notes: Owing to the provision of junction-only sequences devoid of quality scores by immunoSEQ, filtering differed. Clones were read by immunoSEQ multiplex PCR, and TCRdb kept only the in-frame ones, dropping some. V and J calls and clone size come straight from that table; D and trimming were deduced from the DNA. The data contain 190,000 or so clones, roughly 70% of them singletons.

The material sequenced was memory CD4+ T cells sorted from blood. Noted subset: CD45RA-negative fraction. This TCR derives from a man younger than 45 in good health. This chain uses TRBV4-1 with TRBJ2-1; D is possibly TRBD1 (6 bases). The DNA of the CDR3 is TGCGCCAGCAGCCAAGAGGGCAGGGGCCACTACAATGAGCAGTTCTTC. This gives the protein CASSQEGRGHYNEQFF.